This T cell receptor (beta chain) was captured by sequencing in a study of tumor-infiltrating lymphocytes in oesophageal squamous cell carcinoma. Germline CDR1 and CDR2: SGHTA and FQGNSA. V was trimmed by 2 bases and J by 5 bases, leaving 3 bases between them. This CDR3 contains 11 residues. This clonotype turned up a few times. TCRdb used MiXCR to reprocess the PCR reads, holding one entry per CDR3 protein. This table has about 11,000 distinct CDR3 sequences, 40% to 60% appearing once. The TCR sequence derives from a female donor with esophageal squamous cell carcinoma. Sequenced sample: esophageal tumor tissue. The V call is TRBV7-2, the J call TRBJ2-5, with D hard to call. The CDR3 is CASSLSETQYF. In nucleotides, the CDR3 is TGTGCCAGCAGCTTATCCGAGACCCAGTACTTC.